Presented here are 26 T cell receptor beta chains from one specimen sequenced in a study of OX40 agonist ivuxolimab in advanced cancers. Clones were sequenced by immunoSEQ multiplex PCR, and TCRdb holds only the in-frame ones, with some missing. Of 62,000 or so clones in the sample, around 90% were seen once. The material was CD4+ or CD8+ T cells sorted from blood, obtained in a trial of the OX40 agonist ivuxolimab. The receptors were gathered from an adult with an advanced solid tumor such as melanoma, head and neck, liver or kidney cancer.

This rearrangement joins TRBV18 to TRBJ2-1; 15 bases agree with TRBD2. V gave up 0 bases and J gave up 7 bases; unmatched junction bases: 1. The CDR3 is 16 amino acids. Germline CDR1 KGHSH, CDR2 LQKENI. The CDR3 reads CASSPPGLAGGNEQFF. In DNA form, the CDR3 reads TGTGCCAGCTCACCACCGGGACTAGCGGGAGGTAATGAGCAGTTCTTC.

In its sample, this clone was seen once. The V call is TRBV5-1, the J call TRBJ2-1; D is unclear. Trimming pared 2 bases from V and 5 bases from J, leaving 5 bases between. This CDR3 is 12 amino acids long. CDR1 is SGHRS and CDR2 is YFSETQ in the germline V gene. CDR3 sequence (DNA): TGCGCCAGCAGCTTTTCTAACAATGAGCAGTTCTTC. Residues: CASSFSNNEQFF. Supplemented by reference TRBV5-1 and TRBJ2-1, the full variable domain reads KAGVTQTPRYLIKTRGQQVTLSCSPISGHRSVSWYQQTPGQGLQFLFEYFSETQRNKGNFPGRFSGRQFSNSRSEMNVSTLELGDSALYLCASSFSNNEQFFGPGTRLTVL.

The chain couples TRBV10-3 to TRBJ1-1; D gene ambiguous. Trimming shortened V by 3 bases and J by 2 bases, and 10 bases separated the two germline ends. The CDR3 is 14 residues long. Per the germline V gene, CDR1 is ENHRY and CDR2 is SYGVKD. The CDR3 sequence is CAISEGQPNTEAFF. Here the CDR3 DNA reads TGTGCCATCAGTGAAGGGCAGCCAAACACTGAAGCTTTCTTT.

The V gene is TRBV28, the J gene TRBJ2-4; D possibly corresponds to TRBD1 (5 bases). There are 19 residues in the CDR3. CDR1 is MDHEN, CDR2 SYDVKM, per germline. Trimming pared 5 bases from V and 0 bases from J, leaving 23 bases between. CDR3 sequence (DNA): TGTGCCAGCAGTATATTAACAGGAATTGGGCTTCTAGCCAAAAACATTCAGTACTTC. It encodes CASSILTGIGLLAKNIQYF.

V is TRBV19 and J is TRBJ2-1; D not resolved. The V and J ends lost 3 bases and 0 bases respectively, with 12 bases between them. Germline CDR1 and CDR2: LNHDA and SQIVND (reference sequence). The CDR3 totals 16 residues. CDR3 DNA sequence: TGTGCCAGTAGTATCCGGGCCGAGAGCTCCTACAATGAGCAGTTCTTC. This gives the protein CASSIRAESSYNEQFF.

V usage is TRBV5-1 and J usage is TRBJ2-1, with 9 positions matching TRBD2. The CDR3 loop spans 15 amino acids. Germline CDR1 is SGHRS and CDR2 is YFSETQ. Trimming took 5 bases from V and 5 from J; bases not matched to a gene: 8. In DNA, the CDR3 is TGCGCCAGCAGTCCTCTAGCGGGGCCTCACAATGAGCAGTTCTTC. It specifies CASSPLAGPHNEQFF.

This chain connects TRBV6-6 to TRBJ2-7; 8 bases line up with TRBD1. V shed 6 bases, J shed 1 base, and the junction held 8 bases outside the gene matches. CDR1 is MNHNY and CDR2 is SVGAGI in the germline V gene (reference sequence). The CDR3 is made up of 15 amino acids. This CDR3 reads CASRSQGAGSYEQYF. The CDR3 bases are TGTGCCAGCAGATCCCAGGGGGCCGGGTCCTACGAGCAGTACTTC.

This chain uses TRBV7-2 with TRBJ2-5, with 9 bases fitting TRBD1. Germline loops: CDR1 SGHTA, CDR2 FQGNSA. The CDR3 loop spans 15 amino acids. Trimming took 5 bases from V and 2 from J; bases not matched to a gene: 6. The chain's CDR3 is CASSRDRATQETQYF. The CDR3 DNA reads TGTGCCAGCAGCCGGGACAGGGCCACTCAAGAGACCCAGTACTTC.

This clone has just one count. The chain employs TRBV10-3 and TRBJ2-2; weak D call: TRBD2 (6 bases). Germline V gives CDR1 ENHRY, CDR2 SYGVKD. The CDR3 consists of 15 residues. V lost 5 bases to trimming and J lost 0 bases, with 10 bases between them. The CDR3 protein is CAISSGTSNTGELFF. The CDR3, as DNA: TGTGCCATCAGTTCCGGGACTTCGAACACCGGGGAGCTGTTTTTT.

This chain connects TRBV28 to TRBJ2-4; D unclear. This CDR3 region has 13 residues. V lost 3 bases to trimming and J lost 10 bases, with 13 bases between them. Germline CDR1 is MDHEN and CDR2 is SYDVKM. The CDR3 is CASSFGAPRIQYF. In nucleotides, the CDR3 is TGTGCCAGCAGTTTCGGAGCACCGCGGATTCAGTACTTC.

This clone was seen a single time. The chain recombines TRBV18 with TRBJ2-3; D call uncertain. There are 14 residues in the CDR3. The germline V gene encodes CDR1 KGHSH and CDR2 LQKENI. Trimming removed 1 base from V and 3 bases from J, with 8 bases in between. The CDR3: CASSPLTKTDTQYF. The DNA of the CDR3 is TGTGCCAGCTCACCACTGACCAAAACAGATACGCAGTATTTT.

This chain joins TRBV5-1 and TRBJ2-7; 8 positions agree with TRBD2. Per germline, CDR1 SGHRS and CDR2 YFSETQ. Losses at the gene ends were 4 bases for V and 4 bases for J; bases not matched to a gene: 13. The CDR3 totals 16 residues. CDR3 residues: CASSPGGGTSLYEQYF. CDR3 sequence (DNA): TGCGCCAGCAGCCCCGGAGGGGGGACTAGTCTATACGAGCAGTACTTC.

The CDR3 protein is CASSFWGASSQRVYEQYF. In nucleotides, the CDR3 is TGTGCCAGCAGCTTTTGGGGAGCGTCTAGTCAACGGGTTTACGAGCAGTACTTC. The V gene is TRBV12-1, the J gene TRBJ2-7; the table's D call, TRBD2, was not checked against the DNA. TRBV12-1 counts as a pseudogene. CDR3 length equals 18 residues.

V usage is TRBV5-6 and J usage is TRBJ2-7; D may correspond to TRBD1 or TRBD2 (5 bases each). Germline loops: CDR1 SGHDT, CDR2 YYEEEE. V was pared by 4 bases and J by 0 bases, with 17 bases between. There are 16 residues in the CDR3. Here the CDR3 reads CASSRDPGRTSYEQYF. CDR3 nucleotide sequence: TGTGCCAGCAGCAGGGACCCGGGACGGACCTCCTACGAGCAGTACTTC.

The J gene is TRBJ2-7, the V gene TRBV28; a possible D gene is TRBD2 (5 bases). Trimming removed 6 bases from V and 6 bases from J, with 18 bases in between. CDR3 size: 14 residues. CDR1 MDHEN and CDR2 SYDVKM come from the germline V gene. CDR3 bases: TGTGCCAGCAGCCTTAGGGAGTTCCGGCCCGAGCAGTACTTC. Translating it yields CASSLREFRPEQYF.

The chain has TRBV28 and TRBJ2-7, with D possibly being TRBD1 (6 bases). Trimming shortened V by 5 bases and J by 2 bases, and 13 bases separated the two germline ends. The CDR3 runs to 14 residues. The germline gives CDR1 MDHEN, CDR2 SYDVKM. Written as DNA, the CDR3 is TGTGCCAGCAGTCCAACAGGGAACACCTACGAGCAGTACTTC. Its translation: CASSPTGNTYEQYF.

V is TRBV2 and J is TRBJ1-5, with 7 bases fitting TRBD1. Losses at the gene ends were 6 bases for V and 6 bases for J; bases not matched to a gene: 5. The CDR3 covers 13 residues. Germline CDR1 SNHLY, CDR2 FYNNEI. The CDR3 DNA follows: TGTGCCAGCAGCACAGGGGTGATTCAGCCCCAGCATTTT. Amino acids: CASSTGVIQPQHF.

The V gene is TRBV5-4, the J gene TRBJ2-2; weak D call: TRBD1 (7 bases). CDR1 and CDR2 (germline): SGHNT, YYREEE (reference sequence). The CDR3 has 17 residues. Trimming stripped 0 bases from V and 5 bases from J, with 17 bases between. The DNA of the CDR3 is TGTGCCAGCAGCTTGGGGGGAACAGGGGACTTAACCGGGGAGCTGTTTTTT. Its protein product is CASSLGGTGDLTGELFF.

The chain recombines TRBV9 with TRBJ2-7; D is unclear. Germline V gives CDR1 SGDLS, CDR2 YYNGEE. CDR3 length: 14 amino acids. Trimming stripped 0 bases from V and 3 bases from J, with 10 bases between. DNA of the CDR3: TGTGCCAGCAGCGTAGCTTCCCCGGGCTACGAGCAGTACTTC. As protein: CASSVASPGYEQYF.

J is TRBJ2-1 and V is TRBV18; D call uncertain. Looked up from germline, CDR1 is KGHSH and CDR2 is LQKENI. V was cut by 3 bases and J by 7 bases, with 19 bases left in between. The CDR3 sequence is 16 residues long. CDR3: CASSPPYGGVGNEQFF. CDR3 sequence (DNA): TGTGCCAGCTCACCCCCCTACGGCGGAGTAGGGAATGAGCAGTTCTTC.

This clone was seen only once. This chain joins TRBV6-1 and TRBJ1-1; no clear D. The CDR3 sequence is 14 residues long. Germline loops: CDR1 MNHNS, CDR2 SASEGT. V was cut by 4 bases and J by 0 bases, with 9 bases left in between. The CDR3 sequence: CASSVGSMNTEAFF. In DNA, the CDR3 is TGTGCCAGCAGTGTGGGCAGCATGAACACTGAAGCTTTCTTT.

The J gene is TRBJ2-1, the V gene TRBV9, with 7 bases identical to TRBD1. Per the germline V gene, CDR1 is SGDLS and CDR2 is YYNGEE. Trimming removed 4 bases from V and 4 bases from J; junction bases left unmatched: 8. CDR3 length: 15 amino acids. CDR3 region: CASSLLGDSYNEQFF. The CDR3 nucleotides read TGTGCCAGCAGCCTACTGGGGGACAGTTACAATGAGCAGTTCTTC.

The chain joins TRBV29-1 to TRBJ1-4; D unresolved. The CDR3 totals 13 residues. Trimming cost V 4 bases and J 0 bases, with 6 bases left between them. Germline CDR1 reads SQVTM; CDR2 reads ANQGSEA. The DNA of the CDR3 is TGCAGCGTTGGCCGTTCAACTAATGAAAAACTGTTTTTT. Translation gives CSVGRSTNEKLFF.

This chain uses TRBV5-1 with TRBJ2-2, with no clear D. V was clipped by 6 bases and J by 1 base, with 10 bases between them. CDR1 is SGHRS, CDR2 YFSETQ, per germline. This CDR3 spans 14 amino acids. CDR3 coding DNA: TGCGCCAGCAAGTCGGGCCAGAACACCGGGGAGCTGTTTTTT. This encodes CASKSGQNTGELFF.

The chain carries TRBV6-6 and TRBJ1-1, with 9 nucleotides matching TRBD1. Germline assignment: CDR1 MNHNY and CDR2 SVGAGI (reference sequence). The trim removed 6 bases at V and 3 bases at J, leaving 5 bases unmatched. The length of the CDR3 is 14 residues. CDR3 protein: CASRTGQGHTEAFF. CDR3 bases: TGTGCCAGCAGAACGGGACAGGGTCACACTGAAGCTTTCTTT.

J is TRBJ2-7 and V is TRBV28; a weak D match, TRBD1 (6 bases). The CDR3 runs to 14 residues. Germline V gives CDR1 MDHEN, CDR2 SYDVKM. Trimming cost V 6 bases and J 3 bases, with 15 bases left between them. The CDR3 DNA is TGTGCCAGCAGGCCCGGACAGTTGTTCTACGAGCAGTACTTC. Translation: CASRPGQLFYEQYF.